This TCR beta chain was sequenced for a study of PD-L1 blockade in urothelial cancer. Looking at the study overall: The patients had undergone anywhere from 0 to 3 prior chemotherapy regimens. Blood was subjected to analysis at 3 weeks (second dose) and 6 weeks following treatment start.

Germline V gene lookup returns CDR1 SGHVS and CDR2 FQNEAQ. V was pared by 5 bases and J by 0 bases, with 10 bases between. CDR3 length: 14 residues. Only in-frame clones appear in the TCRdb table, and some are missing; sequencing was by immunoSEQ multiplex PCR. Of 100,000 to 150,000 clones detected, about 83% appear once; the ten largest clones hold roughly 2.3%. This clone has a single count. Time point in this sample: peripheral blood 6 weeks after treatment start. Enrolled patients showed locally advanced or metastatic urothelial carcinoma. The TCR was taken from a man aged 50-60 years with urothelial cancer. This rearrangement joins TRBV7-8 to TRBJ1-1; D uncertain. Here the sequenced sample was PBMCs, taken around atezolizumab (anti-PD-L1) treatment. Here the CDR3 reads CASSARSVNTEAFF. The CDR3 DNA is TGTGCCAGCAGCGCCCGATCGGTGAACACTGAAGCTTTCTTT.